A single T cell receptor beta chain is shown here with its context. V shed 8 bases and J 4 bases; nucleotides not matched to a gene: 2. Germline V gene sequence: CDR1 MNHEY, CDR2 SVGEGT. The CDR3 has 14 residues. These data are taken from a study of T-cell memory formation after mild COVID-19. TCRdb recomputed calls from the 5' RACE reads with MiXCR, one row per CDR3 protein. The sample has about 500,000 distinct CDR3 sequences, roughly 22% seen once; the top ten hold 9.5% to 15%. This TCR was recovered from an adult woman who had mild COVID-19 (a few samples of this study predate the infection). Cell type and time point are not known. J is TRBJ2-1 and V is TRBV6-2 or TRBV6-3, with TRBD2 identical over 13 bases. The sample was PBMCs or a T cell subset sorted from them (not recorded which). CDR3 in amino acids: CASGTSGKYNEQFF. CDR3 nucleotides: TGTGCCAGCGGGACTAGCGGGAAGTACAATGAGCAGTTCTTC.